Presented here are 17 T cell receptor beta chains from one specimen sequenced in a study of early T cells in non-severe SARS-CoV-2 infection. MiXCR was run by TCRdb on the 5' RACE reads, yielding one entry per CDR3 protein. The data contain fewer than 50,000 distinct CDR3 sequences, 6.5% of them singletons. Source: whole blood, taken at baseline. These receptors were obtained from an adult who was a healthcare worker with PCR-confirmed SARS-CoV-2 infection or an uninfected control (not recorded which).

There are many counts of this clonotype. J is TRBJ1-1 and V is TRBV18; 7 bases align to TRBD1. Germline values: CDR1 KGHSH, CDR2 LQKENI. Losses at the gene ends were 1 base for V and 1 base for J; bases not matched to a gene: 3. The CDR3 totals 15 residues. The CDR3 nucleotides read TGTGCCAGCTCACCACGAGGGGGCCGGAACACTGAAGCTTTCTTT. This sequence encodes CASSPRGGRNTEAFF.

In this sample, this clonotype turned up many times. The chain carries TRBV19 and TRBJ1-2; 9 nucleotides align to TRBD1. The CDR3 totals 16 residues. J was trimmed by 7 bases and V by 5 bases; bases with no gene match: 14. Germline lookup yields CDR1 LNHDA and CDR2 SQIVND (reference sequence). The CDR3 nucleotides read TGTGCCAGTAGTTTTCTTCCGGGACAGGGACGGCCTGGCTACACCTTC. Translation: CASSFLPGQGRPGYTF.

The genes are TRBV20-1 and TRBJ2-3, with 10 bases identical to TRBD1. J lost 6 bases, V lost 2 bases, and 8 bases had no gene match. CDR3 length: 15 amino acids. Germline V gives CDR1 DFQATT, CDR2 SNEGSKA (reference sequence). The CDR3: CSARNRQGASDTQYF. The CDR3 bases are TGCAGTGCTAGAAACCGACAGGGGGCGTCGGATACGCAGTATTTT.

The chain uses TRBV7-9 and TRBJ2-5; tentatively, D is TRBD2 (6 bases). Germline-derived CDR1 and CDR2 are SEHNR and FQNEAQ (reference sequence). V lost 3 bases, J lost 1 base, and 9 bases lay in between. The CDR3 is 14 amino acids. CDR3 DNA: TGTGCCAGCAGCTTGGGAGGATTCCAAGAGACCCAGTACTTC. Translation: CASSLGGFQETQYF.

This clonotype occurred many times. The gene calls are TRBV5-1 and TRBJ1-6, with D maybe TRBD1 (6 bases). From germline, CDR1 is SGHRS and CDR2 YFSETQ. Trimming took 4 bases from V and 10 from J, leaving 18 bases between them. CDR3 size: 15 residues. The CDR3 loop reads CASSRDTGPQSPLHF. The CDR3 region has the DNA TGCGCCAGCAGCCGGGACACCGGACCCCAATCACCCCTCCACTTT.

This clonotype came up a few times. CDR3 sequence reads: CASNLAGASSYNEQFF. CDR3 coding DNA: TGTGCCAGCAATCTAGCGGGGGCGAGCTCCTACAATGAGCAGTTCTTC. The chain uses TRBV7-2 and TRBJ2-1; 10 nucleotides line up with TRBD2. Germline CDR1 is SGHTA and CDR2 is FQGNSA. Unmatched junction bases numbered 6, after V lost 7 bases and J lost 0 bases. This CDR3 region has 16 residues.

The chain carries TRBV7-8 and TRBJ2-7, with 10 bases aligning to TRBD2. With V trimmed by 8 bases and J by 7 bases, 11 bases remained unmatched. The CDR3 has 14 amino acids. The germline gives CDR1 SGHVS, CDR2 FQNEAQ. The CDR3 loop is CASGGTGGLAEQYF. The CDR3 region has the DNA TGTGCCAGCGGTGGGACTGGGGGACTAGCGGAGCAGTACTTC.

The rearrangement uses TRBV6-5 and TRBJ2-7; 10 positions match TRBD2. V dropped 5 bases and J dropped 2; count of bases not matched to a gene: 6. Germline V gene sequence: CDR1 MNHEY, CDR2 SVGAGI. The CDR3 sequence is 15 residues long. The CDR3 sequence: CASSPPTSGPYEQYF. DNA of the CDR3: TGTGCCAGCAGTCCTCCGACTAGCGGGCCCTACGAGCAGTACTTC.

The table lists this clonotype with a few counts. This chain connects TRBV14 to TRBJ1-2; D perhaps matches TRBD1 (5 bases). Trimming cost V 3 bases and J 7 bases, with 15 bases left between them. The germline V gene encodes CDR1 SGHDN and CDR2 FVKESK. There are 14 residues in the CDR3. The DNA for the CDR3 is TGTGCCAGCAGCCACCAATGGGGGATTGCTGGCTACACCTTC. This codes for CASSHQWGIAGYTF.

V gene TRBV6-2 or TRBV6-3 combines with J gene TRBJ2-7; D unclear. CDR3 length: 13 residues. Germline CDR1 MNHEY, CDR2 SVGEGT. The V end lost 9 bases, the J end lost 5 bases, and 17 bases lay between the germline ends. This CDR3 is CASTRGVGDEQYF. CDR3 bases: TGTGCCAGTACCCGAGGAGTTGGCGACGAGCAGTACTTC.

This clonotype has a handful of counts. CDR3 nucleotide sequence: TGTGCCAGCAGCCCTTCGACAGGGTTGGGGGAGACCCAGTACTTC. This sequence encodes CASSPSTGLGETQYF. The chain is built from TRBV7-2 and TRBJ2-5, with 7 bases identical to TRBD1. V dropped 5 bases and J dropped 5; count of bases not matched to a gene: 11. The germline CDR1 and CDR2 sequences are SGHTA and FQGNSA. The CDR3 has 15 amino acids.

This clonotype appeared many times. The V and J genes are TRBV11-2 and TRBJ2-2, with D unresolved. This CDR3 comprises 14 residues. Germline V lookup: CDR1 SGHAT, CDR2 FQNNGV. Trimming took off 1 base at V and 2 bases at J, with 5 bases between the two ends. This CDR3 reads CASSLALNTGELFF. The CDR3 DNA reads TGTGCCAGCAGCTTAGCCCTAAACACCGGGGAGCTGTTTTTT.

This clonotype was picked up many times. The chain links TRBV6-5 to TRBJ2-7; D uncertain. Germline V lookup: CDR1 MNHEY, CDR2 SVGAGI. This CDR3 region has 15 residues. Trimming pared 6 bases from V and 4 bases from J, leaving 19 bases between. The CDR3 nucleotides are TGTGCCAGCAGACTCGGTCGTTCGAGTTCTTACGAGCAGTACTTC. As protein: CASRLGRSSSYEQYF.

This clonotype was counted a few times. The J gene is TRBJ2-6, the V gene TRBV6-2 or TRBV6-3; D not resolved. Looked up from germline, CDR1 is MNHEY and CDR2 is SVGEGT. V was trimmed by 5 bases and J by 2 bases, leaving 7 bases between them. CDR3 size: 14 residues. The CDR3, as DNA: TGTGCCAGCAGTCATGAGGCTGGGGCCAACGTCCTGACTTTC. Residues: CASSHEAGANVLTF.

The chain is built from TRBV9 and TRBJ2-1; D may be TRBD1 (5 bases). Trimming took off 0 bases at V and 2 bases at J, with 6 bases between the two ends. From germline, CDR1 is SGDLS and CDR2 YYNGEE. The CDR3 covers 14 residues. The CDR3 DNA follows: TGTGCCAGCAGCGTAGCAGGGACCTACAATGAGCAGTTCTTC. Its translation is CASSVAGTYNEQFF.

This chain links TRBV7-2 with TRBJ2-5; 8 bases match TRBD2. Trimming removed 3 bases from V and 1 base from J; junction bases left unmatched: 4. The germline V gene has CDR1 SGHTA and CDR2 FQGNSA. This CDR3 is 15 amino acids long. CDR3 in DNA: TGTGCCAGCAGCTTGCGGGGGGCGCGCCAAGAGACCCAGTACTTC. Translation: CASSLRGARQETQYF. The complete variable domain, with remaining parts taken from reference TRBV7-2 and TRBJ2-5, reads GAGVSQSPSNKVTEKGKDVELRCDPISGHTALYWYRQSLGQGLEFLIYFQGNSAPDKSGLPSDRFSAERTGGSVSTLTIQRTQQEDSAVYLCASSLRGARQETQYFGPGTRLLVL.

This clonotype was detected only once. This may arise from a read error, as a much more abundant clone is one base away. The chain carries TRBV6-5 and TRBJ2-3; 7 nucleotides match TRBD1. CDR1 and CDR2 from the germline V gene are MNHEY and SVGAGI. J gave up 2 bases and V 7 bases, and 9 bases lay outside the gene matches. The CDR3 contains 15 residues. The CDR3 protein is CASILSRGPTDTQYF. The CDR3 DNA reads as TGTGCCAGCATTCTCTCTAGGGGGCCCACAGATACGCAGTATTTT.